This TCR beta chain was obtained from a study of regulatory T cells in long-lasting Graves disease (dated by TCRdb to the early 2020s). As for the study more broadly: Persistent Graves' disease was defined as persistently positive TSH receptor autoantibodies together with antithyroid drug treatment for over 5 years. Persistent Graves' disease patients were compared with newly diagnosed Graves' disease patients by peripheral blood TCR sequencing and RNA sequencing. The study took place in China and was registered as a clinical trial. A total of around 35 samples underwent TCR sequencing: about 13 from persistent and approximately 20 from newly diagnosed Graves' disease patients. Persistent Graves' disease patients in the clinical cohort had taken antithyroid drugs for roughly 10 years on average. Results the study describes overall, beyond this receptor: Because the primary lesion, thyroid tissue, could not be accessed, the study looked at peripheral blood alone. Only the TCR beta chain was sequenced and analyzed. As a limitation, the authors acknowledged that the small sample size may reduce accuracy. Compared with newly diagnosed patients, persistent Graves' disease patients had lower TCR Shannon entropy and fewer highly expanded clones, which suggests clonal expansion. Persistent disease showed preferential use of TRBV28, TRBJ1-2 and TRBJ2-5, whereas newly diagnosed disease favored TRBV20-1 and TRBJ2-1. Persistent patients shared more public clonotypes among themselves (2,741) than newly diagnosed patients did (more than 950).

Library preparation used multiplex PCR. These reads were obtained on an Illumina HiSeq 4000. iRepertoire HTBI primers and Arm-PCR amplification of CDR3 regions were used to construct TCR beta libraries. PCR products were gel purified before sequencing. The paper's processing steps were these. Across samples, some 62 TRBV and 13 to 15 TRBJ segments were identified and used for gene usage analysis of CDR3 amino acid clonotypes. COPE and FqMerger were used to merge filtered high-quality paired reads into contigs. BLAST was used to align contigs to IMGT TRBV, TRBD and TRBJ reference genes, and CDR3 was defined according to IMGT. Clonotypes above 0.1% frequency were classified as highly expanded clones. Repertoire diversity was measured by Shannon entropy, and V-J evenness by the Gini coefficient. A clonotype found in more than one individual was treated as public. The public reads were reprocessed in TCRdb via fastp at Q25 and MiXCR, keeping in-frame beta chains. One record per CDR3 amino acid sequence lists the most common genes and DNA. These V and J calls originate from TCRdb's pipeline instead of the authors' own analysis. The sample includes 400,000 or so distinct CDR3 sequences, with roughly a quarter observed a single time. The ten top clones hold approximately 26% of the sample.

The time point label, as the study defines it: persistent/refractory GD, antithyroid drugs over 5 years with positive TRAb. RNA was extracted from PBMCs in TRIzol for both TCR sequencing and RNA sequencing. Graves' disease was diagnosed according to American Thyroid Association guidelines. Patients for the study were recruited at an endocrinology department in Xi'an, China. Each patient gave approximately 9 milliliters of peripheral blood, collected in an EDTA anticoagulant tube. PBMCs were isolated by Ficoll Paque Plus density gradient separation without further T cell sorting. An Agilent 2100 Bioanalyzer and agarose gel were used to assess RNA quality, and a NanoDrop 2000 was used to measure RNA concentration. Concerning this clonotype itself: Its antigen target is currently unknown. Within one base of it there is no much larger clone, and no base qualities were kept.

In the germline V gene, CDR1 corresponds to KGHDR and CDR2 to SFDVKD. Counted from cysteine to phenylalanine, this CDR3 has 18 amino acids. Only the CDR3 portion is preserved as DNA: 54 bases, with reading frame beginning at the first base. V is pared back by 3 bases and J by 0 bases, with 14 bases lying between the germline termini. The rearrangement joined TRBV24-1 to TRBJ2-6; the D gene identity is not certain. This sequence was found in a female donor with Graves disease. The source material was peripheral blood mononuclear cells (PBMCs), sampled when the disease was refractory, from a patient treated with antithyroid drugs. The CDR3 protein sequence reads: CATSDPPTAYSGANVLTF. The sequenced DNA: TGTGCCACCAGTGATCCTCCCACTGCGTACTCTGGGGCCAACGTCCTGACTTTC.